These T cell receptor beta chains were read from a single sample in a study of beta chain features in type 1 diabetes. Clones were read by immunoSEQ multiplex PCR, and TCRdb kept only the in-frame ones, dropping some. The sample yields 600,000 to 650,000 clones, around 16% seen once. Sample: naive CD4+ T cells from blood. These receptors originate from a man younger than 35 in good health. Both conserved end residues are part of each CDR3. D genes are given only for firm matches. Only some rows state a clone size, as once, few, many or a class for expanded clones.

clone_size: -
d_call: -
j_call: TRBJ2-1
v_call: TRBV7-3
cdr3_aa: CASSQADSLGSNEQFF
cdr3_nt: TGTGCCAGCAGCCAAGCGGACTCCCTAGGTAGCAATGAGCAGTTCTTC

clone_size: -
d_call: -
j_call: TRBJ2-3
v_call: TRBV5-6
cdr3_aa: CASSLGRGPDTQYF
cdr3_nt: TGTGCCAGCAGCCTCGGTCGGGGCCCAGATACGCAGTATTTT

clone_size: -
d_call: -
j_call: TRBJ1-5
v_call: TRBV6-1
cdr3_aa: CASSEGGRNQPQHF
cdr3_nt: TGTGCCAGCAGTGAAGGAGGGCGCAATCAGCCCCAGCATTTT

clone_size: -
d_call: -
j_call: TRBJ2-3
v_call: TRBV5-1
cdr3_aa: CASSLETDTQYF
cdr3_nt: TGCGCCAGCAGCTTGGAAACAGATACGCAGTATTTT

clone_size: -
d_call: TRBD2
j_call: TRBJ2-7
v_call: TRBV6-5
cdr3_aa: CASSFAGGASYEQYF
cdr3_nt: TGTGCCAGCAGTTTCGCGGGGGGGGCGTCCTACGAGCAGTACTTC

clone_size: few
d_call: -
j_call: TRBJ2-6
v_call: TRBV11-2
cdr3_aa: CASSLADGDPGANVLTF
cdr3_nt: TGTGCCAGCAGCTTAGCGGATGGGGACCCTGGGGCCAACGTCCTGACTTTC

clone_size: -
d_call: -
j_call: TRBJ1-2
v_call: TRBV7-2
cdr3_aa: CASSRSGDYGYTF
cdr3_nt: TGTGCCAGCAGCCGAAGCGGGGACTATGGCTACACCTTC

clone_size: few
d_call: TRBD1
j_call: TRBJ1-3
v_call: TRBV27
cdr3_aa: CASSSQGANSGNTIYF
cdr3_nt: TGTGCCAGCAGTTCCCAGGGGGCCAACTCTGGAAACACCATATATTTT

clone_size: -
d_call: TRBD2
j_call: TRBJ2-7
v_call: TRBV18
cdr3_aa: CASSPGLAGYEQYF
cdr3_nt: TGTGCCAGCTCACCAGGACTAGCGGGGTACGAGCAGTACTTC

clone_size: -
d_call: -
j_call: TRBJ2-7
v_call: TRBV7-6
cdr3_aa: CASSFTTPTAGQYF
cdr3_nt: TGTGCCAGCAGCTTTACGACTCCCACTGCCGGGCAGTACTTC